Below, one T cell receptor (beta chain) is given with its context. A much larger clone is a single base away; this may be a read error. The iRepertoire nested amplicon-rescue multiplex PCR amplified TCR alpha and beta CDR3s from RNA. TCRdb passed the multiplex PCR reads through MiXCR, listing each CDR3 protein once. The table lists roughly 350,000 distinct CDR3 sequences, roughly two fifths of them singletons, with 12% in the top ten. This record comes from a study of glioma-infiltrating T cells. Germline V gene data show CDR1 as LNHNV and CDR2 as YYDKDF (reference sequence). The V gene end was trimmed by 0 bases and the J gene end by 5 bases; junction bases not matched to a gene: 9. The CDR3 spans 18 residues.

Sequenced input: glioma tissue, nonneoplastic brain tissue, or PBMCs (not recorded which). This chain links TRBV15 with TRBJ2-1, with 11 bases fitting TRBD2. This receptor was identified in a human donor with low-grade glioma or glioblastoma, undergoing nonglioma brain surgery, or in good health (not recorded which). CDR3 sequence (DNA): TGTGCCACCAGCAGAGACCTCTTAGCGGGAGGGCTCAACAATGAGCAGTTCTTC. This encodes CATSRDLLAGGLNNEQFF. Based on the CDR3 plus reference TRBV15 and TRBJ2-1, the full variable domain is DAMVIQNPRYQVTQFGKPVTLSCSQTLNHNVMYWYQQKSSQAPKLLFHYYDKDFNNEADTPDNFQSRRPNTSFCFLDIRSPGLGDTAMYLCATSRDLLAGGLNNEQFFGPGTRLTVL.